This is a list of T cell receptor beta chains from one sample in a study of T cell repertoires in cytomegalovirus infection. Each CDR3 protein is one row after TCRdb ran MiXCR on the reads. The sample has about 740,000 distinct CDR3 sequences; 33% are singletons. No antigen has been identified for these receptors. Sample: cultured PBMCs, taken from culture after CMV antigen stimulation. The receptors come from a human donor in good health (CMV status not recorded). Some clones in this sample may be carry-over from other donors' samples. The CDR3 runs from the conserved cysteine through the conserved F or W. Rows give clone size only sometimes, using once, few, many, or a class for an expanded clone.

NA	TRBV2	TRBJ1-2	CASSDSRLNYGYTF
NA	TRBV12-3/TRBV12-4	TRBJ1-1	CASRINRARAEAFF
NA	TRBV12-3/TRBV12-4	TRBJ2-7	CASSLGEWPYEQYF
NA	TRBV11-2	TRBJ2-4	CASSIASNYFKNIQYF
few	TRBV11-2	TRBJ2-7	CASSLAPTTGVPYEQYF
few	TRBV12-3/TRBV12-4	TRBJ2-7	CASTPSPAVGQYF
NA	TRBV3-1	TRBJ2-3	CASSQDSVFSADTQYF
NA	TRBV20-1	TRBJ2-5	CSARYTSLQETQYF
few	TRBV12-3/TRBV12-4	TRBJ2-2	CASSLGRPSGPGELFF
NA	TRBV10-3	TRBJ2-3	CAISEDTDTQYF
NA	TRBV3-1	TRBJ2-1	CASSQAGATNEQFF
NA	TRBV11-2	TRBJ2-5	CASSSGLAGERETQYF
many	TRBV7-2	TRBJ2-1	CASSLDRTPGLNEQFF
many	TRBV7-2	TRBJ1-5	CASSLWGQGTQPQHF
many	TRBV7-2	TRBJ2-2	CASSLASGWNTGELFF
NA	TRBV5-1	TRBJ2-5	CASSSSGGHQETQYF
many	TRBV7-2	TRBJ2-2	CASSFVSQNTGELFF
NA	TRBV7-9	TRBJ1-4	CASSLPQGRNFGATNEKLFF
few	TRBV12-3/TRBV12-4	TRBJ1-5	CASSLLGDVNQPQHF
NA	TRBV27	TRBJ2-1	CASSPELDPAYNEQFF
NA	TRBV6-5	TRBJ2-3	CASSYSAGGPSVTDTQYF
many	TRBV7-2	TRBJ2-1	CASSRIRDYAFF
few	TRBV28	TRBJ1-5	CASRRTGQPQHF
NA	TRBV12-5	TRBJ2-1	CASGLQGWDEQFF
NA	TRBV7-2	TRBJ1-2	CASSLREGGYGYTF
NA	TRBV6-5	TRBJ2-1	CASSRVREQFF
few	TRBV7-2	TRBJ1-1	CASSSVYTEAFF
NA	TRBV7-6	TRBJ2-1	CASSTGTSVDEQFF
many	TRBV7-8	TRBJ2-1	CASSLASREDNEQFF
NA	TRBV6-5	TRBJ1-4	CASSYLRQGRPNEKLFF
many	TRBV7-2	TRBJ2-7	CASSGGGQPTYEQYF
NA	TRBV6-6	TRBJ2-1	CASSVTGGGNEQFF
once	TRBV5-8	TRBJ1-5	CASTHRYGGESNQPQHF
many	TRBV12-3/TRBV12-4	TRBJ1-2	CASSNPNYGYTF
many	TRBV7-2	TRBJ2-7	CASSLWAGGTYEQYF
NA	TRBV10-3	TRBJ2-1	CAISESGRNEQFF
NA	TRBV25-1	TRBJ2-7	CASTFIGEQYF
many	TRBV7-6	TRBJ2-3	CASSIPAGGTDTQYF
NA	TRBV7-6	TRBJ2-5	CASRDRADETQYF
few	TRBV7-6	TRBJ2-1	CASSLVAGALSSYNEQFF
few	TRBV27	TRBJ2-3	CASGLNIDTQYF
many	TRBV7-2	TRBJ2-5	CASSFAGALRKTQYF